This entry concerns a single T cell receptor beta chain. Its target is not known. This entry is derived from a study of response to subunit inactivated influenza vaccine. TCRdb redid the calling of the RT-PCR reads with MiXCR, one entry per CDR3 protein. The sample comprises hundreds of thousands of distinct CDR3 sequences, approximately 14% of which are singletons, and around a tenth rests with the top ten. V was shortened by 5 bases and J by 4 bases, with 14 bases between the two germline ends. The CDR3 length is 14 residues. CDR1 and CDR2 from the germline V gene are SGHRS and YFSETQ. Study findings and constraints: Researchers suggested that each seasonal influenza vaccination recruits few new T cells.

This TCR derives from a man aged 50 or older who received an inactivated influenza vaccine. This material consisted of PBMCs from blood, taken roughly 13 days after vaccination. The chain uses TRBV5-1 and TRBJ2-3, with TRBD2 as a possible D gene (7 bases). In DNA form, the CDR3 reads TGCGCCAGCAGGGGGGGGGCTAGGCCAGATACGCAGTATTTT. As protein: CASRGGARPDTQYF.